This T cell receptor (beta chain) was sequenced for a study of T cell changes during pregnancy in multiple sclerosis. This table comes from immunoSEQ multiplex PCR, and its TCRdb copy is limited to in-frame clones, with some not included. The sample gives 100,000 or so clones, about nine tenths of which show up once; approximately 0.76% is in the top ten. The CDR3 consists of 14 residues. CDR1 is SGHTA and CDR2 is FQGNSA in the germline V gene. V gave up 0 bases and J gave up 7 bases, with 13 bases separating them. In this sample, this clone turned up once. The sample here was peripheral blood, taken in the second trimester of pregnancy. The TCR originated in a female donor in good health, enrolled as a control in a pregnancy study. The rearrangement joins TRBV7-2 to TRBJ2-7; D gene uncertain. CDR3 protein: CASSLALGSGEQYF. CDR3 nucleotides: TGTGCCAGCAGCTTAGCGCTAGGATCTGGGGAGCAGTACTTC.